Below, 7 T cell receptor beta chains from the same sample are listed, as sequenced in a study of shared clonotypes between healthy human individuals. Naive CD8 cells were CD45RO-negative, positively selected for CCR7, excluding terminally differentiated effector memory CD45RA+ cells. Clones were sequenced by immunoSEQ multiplex PCR, and TCRdb holds only the in-frame ones, with some missing. The sample shows about 820,000 clones, 80% to 95% of them seen only once. The sample consisted of naive CD8+ T cells sorted from blood. Every receptor here comes from a man aged 25 to 40 in good health.

The chain recombines TRBV7-9 with TRBJ2-7, with 8 bases aligning to TRBD2. V was pared by 4 bases and J by 5 bases, with 19 bases of the junction left unmatched. The CDR3 runs to 18 residues. Germline assignment: CDR1 SEHNR and CDR2 FQNEAQ (reference sequence). The CDR3 DNA sequence: TGTGCCAGCAGCTCAACAGACGTAACGGGAGGGCATTGGGACGAGCAGTACTTC. Its translation: CASSSTDVTGGHWDEQYF. Combining the CDR3 with reference TRBV7-9 and TRBJ2-7 gives the whole variable domain DTGVSQNPRHKITKRGQNVTFRCDPISEHNRLYWYRQTLGQGPEFLTYFQNEAQLEKSRLLSDRFSAERPKGSFSTLEIQRTEQGDSAMYLCASSSTDVTGGHWDEQYFGPGTRLTVT.

The chain links TRBV11-2 to TRBJ2-1; 11 positions agree with TRBD1. In germline, CDR1 is SGHAT, CDR2 FQNNGV. V gave up 4 bases and J gave up 5 bases; unmatched junction bases: 7. This CDR3 comprises 16 residues. The CDR3 loop reads CASSSEGQGENNEQFF. CDR3 bases: TGTGCCAGCAGCTCCGAGGGACAGGGGGAAAACAATGAGCAGTTCTTC.

The rearrangement joins TRBV9 to TRBJ2-3; TRBD1 agrees at 7 bases. The CDR3 is made up of 15 amino acids. Germline V gene sequence: CDR1 SGDLS, CDR2 YYNGEE. After removal of 3 bases from V and 6 bases from J, the junction contained 10 bases not matched to a gene. CDR3 bases: TGTGCCAGCAGCGAGGGGGCAGGGTCATGGGATACGCAGTATTTT. Protein sequence: CASSEGAGSWDTQYF.

The V gene is TRBV5-6, the J gene TRBJ2-7; tentatively, D is TRBD1 or TRBD2 (5 bases each). CDR1 and CDR2 from the germline V gene are SGHDT and YYEEEE. The germline V and J ends were trimmed by 4 bases and 7 bases, with 18 bases remaining between them. This CDR3 has 14 amino acids. CDR3 sequence: CASSLGTFNPEQYF. In nucleotides, the CDR3 is TGTGCCAGCAGCCTAGGGACCTTCAATCCAGAGCAGTACTTC.

The rearrangement joins TRBV6-6 to TRBJ2-1; possibly TRBD2 for D (5 bases). CDR1 and CDR2 (germline): MNHNY, SVGAGI (reference sequence). The V end was cut by 0 bases, the J end by 7 bases, with 16 bases between. This CDR3 has 16 amino acids. The CDR3 is CASSYSLEEYRNEQFF. Written as DNA, the CDR3 is TGTGCCAGCAGTTACTCTCTGGAGGAGTACCGTAATGAGCAGTTCTTC.

This rearrangement joins TRBV28 to TRBJ2-7, with D tentatively TRBD1 (5 bases). The CDR3 contains 13 residues. V shed 7 bases and J shed 4 bases, with 14 bases lying between them. The germline V gene encodes CDR1 MDHEN and CDR2 SYDVKM. The CDR3 loop reads CASIPQATYEQYF. The CDR3 DNA sequence: TGTGCCAGCATTCCACAGGCAACGTACGAGCAGTACTTC. Full variable domain (rest looked up from reference TRBV28 and TRBJ2-7): DVKVTQSSRYLVKRTGEKVFLECVQDMDHENMFWYRQDPGLGLRLIYFSYDVKMKEKGDIPEGYSVSREKKERFSLILESASTNQTSMYLCASIPQATYEQYFGPGTRLTVT.

The chain combines TRBV28 with TRBJ2-3; TRBD1 matches at 7 bases. The CDR3 spans 12 residues. Trimming cost V 6 bases and J 4 bases; bases outside gene matches: 1. Per the germline V gene, CDR1 is MDHEN and CDR2 is SYDVKM. CDR3 DNA sequence: TGTGCCAGCAGGCAGGGGGCAGATACGCAGTATTTT. Translating it yields CASRQGADTQYF.